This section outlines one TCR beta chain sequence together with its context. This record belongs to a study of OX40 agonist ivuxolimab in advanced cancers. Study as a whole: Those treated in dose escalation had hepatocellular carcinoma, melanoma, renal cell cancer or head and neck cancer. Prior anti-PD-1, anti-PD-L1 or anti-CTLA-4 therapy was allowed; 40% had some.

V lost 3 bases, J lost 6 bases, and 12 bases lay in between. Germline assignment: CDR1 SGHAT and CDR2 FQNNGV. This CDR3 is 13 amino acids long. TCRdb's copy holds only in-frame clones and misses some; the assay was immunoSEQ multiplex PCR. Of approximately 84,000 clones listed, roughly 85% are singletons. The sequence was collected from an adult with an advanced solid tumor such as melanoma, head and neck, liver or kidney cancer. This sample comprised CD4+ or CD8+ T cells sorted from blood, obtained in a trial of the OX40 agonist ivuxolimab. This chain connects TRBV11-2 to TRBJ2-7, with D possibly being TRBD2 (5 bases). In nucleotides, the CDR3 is TGTGCCAGCAGCTTGGAGGCCCTGGGCGAGCAGTACTTC. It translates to CASSLEALGEQYF.